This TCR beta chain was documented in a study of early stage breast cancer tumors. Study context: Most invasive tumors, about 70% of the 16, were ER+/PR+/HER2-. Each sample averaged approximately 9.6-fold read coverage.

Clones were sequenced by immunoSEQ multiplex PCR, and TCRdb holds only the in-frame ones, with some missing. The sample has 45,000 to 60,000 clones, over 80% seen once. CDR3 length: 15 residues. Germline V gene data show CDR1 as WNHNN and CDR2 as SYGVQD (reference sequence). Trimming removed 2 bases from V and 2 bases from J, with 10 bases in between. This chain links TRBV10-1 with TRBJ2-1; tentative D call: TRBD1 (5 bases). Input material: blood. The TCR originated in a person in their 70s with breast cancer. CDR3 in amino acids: CASSERQGPYNEQFF. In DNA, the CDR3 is TGCGCCAGCAGTGAGAGGCAGGGCCCCTACAATGAGCAGTTCTTC.